The 27 T cell receptor beta chains reported below all come from one sample, sequenced in a study of blood T cell repertoires in COVID-19 (TCRdb year 2020). The receptor library was made with the immunoSEQ multiplex PCR assay. The table was pulled from immuneACCESS by TCRdb, which kept in-frame rearrangements only. Such tables lose some clones; where checked, under half of the loss comes from unresolved V genes, and the rest has no known cause. The sample includes 50,000 to 80,000 clones, with around nine tenths observed a single time. The biggest ten clones account for 9.5% to 13% of the sample. The sequencing sample was made of PBMCs or T cells enriched from blood (not recorded which). The source is a woman between 40 and 55 years old who had recovered from COVID-19.

The rearrangement uses TRBV3-1 (or the pseudogene TRBV3-2) and TRBJ2-1, with 8 positions matching TRBD1. The length of the CDR3 is 15 residues. Germline assignment: CDR1 LGHDT and CDR2 YNNKEL (reference sequence). J was trimmed by 7 bases and V by 4 bases; bases with no gene match: 9. In DNA form, the CDR3 reads TGTGCCAGCAGCCTCACCAGGGGGCGTCTTAATGAGCAGTTCTTC. Its translation: CASSLTRGRLNEQFF.

The chain is built from TRBV5-4 and TRBJ1-5; unclear D gene. CDR3 size: 14 residues. Trimming stripped 3 bases from V and 7 bases from J, with 14 bases between. The V gene's germline CDR1 is SGHNT and CDR2 YYREEE (reference sequence). The CDR3 reads CASSSDRDGQPQHF. CDR3 coding DNA: TGTGCCAGCAGCTCCGACCGCGACGGGCAGCCCCAGCATTTT.

The chain uses TRBV7-9 and TRBJ2-2, with D perhaps TRBD1 (6 bases). Trimming shortened V by 2 bases and J by 6 bases, and 10 bases separated the two germline ends. Germline V lookup: CDR1 SEHNR, CDR2 FQNEAQ (reference sequence). The CDR3 consists of 14 residues. The CDR3 DNA is TGTGCCAGCAGCTTAAGCACAGGGTCCGGGGAGCTGTTTTTT. It is translated as CASSLSTGSGELFF.

This chain links TRBV6-4 with TRBJ2-6; D might be TRBD2 (5 bases). Trimming pared 6 bases from V and 0 bases from J, leaving 9 bases between. The CDR3 totals 15 residues. The germline V gene has CDR1 MRHNA and CDR2 SNTAGT. In nucleotides, the CDR3 is TGTGCCAGCAGCAAGGACTCCTCTGGGGCCAACGTCCTGACTTTC. Protein: CASSKDSSGANVLTF.

The CDR3 region has the DNA TGTGCCAGCTCACAGGGACAGGGAGGATCACCCCTCCACTTT. Amino acid sequence: CASSQGQGGSPLHF. V is TRBV18 and J is TRBJ1-6, with 9 positions matching TRBD1. The germline V gene has CDR1 KGHSH and CDR2 LQKENI. Trimming at V came to 4 bases and at J to 10 bases, leaving 5 bases not matched to a gene. This CDR3 has 14 residues.

This chain links TRBV5-1 with TRBJ1-3; a possible D gene is TRBD1 (6 bases). The CDR3 is 16 residues long. The germline V gene encodes CDR1 SGHRS and CDR2 YFSETQ. V was shortened by 0 bases and J by 4 bases, with 14 bases between the two germline ends. This CDR3 reads CASSLAGTSLGNTIYF. The CDR3 DNA reads as TGCGCCAGCAGCTTGGCCGGGACAAGCCTCGGAAACACCATATATTTT.

The J gene is TRBJ2-6, the V gene TRBV25-1; D gene uncertain. V was clipped by 3 bases and J by 0 bases, with 6 bases between them. In germline, CDR1 is MGHDK, CDR2 SYGVNS. This CDR3 has 15 residues. This chain's CDR3 is CASSDRGSGANVLTF. In DNA, the CDR3 is TGTGCCAGCAGTGACAGAGGCTCTGGGGCCAACGTCCTGACTTTC. Combining the CDR3 with reference TRBV25-1 and TRBJ2-6 gives the whole variable domain EADIYQTPRYLVIGTGKKITLECSQTMGHDKMYWYQQDPGMELHLIHYSYGVNSTEKGDLSSESTVSRIRTEHFPLTLESARPSHTSQYLCASSDRGSGANVLTFGAGSRLTVL.

This chain links TRBV7-9 with TRBJ2-3; tentative D call: TRBD2 (5 bases). CDR1 and CDR2 from the germline V gene are SEHNR and FQNEAQ (reference sequence). Trimming stripped 2 bases from V and 4 bases from J, with 25 bases between. This CDR3 spans 19 amino acids. CDR3 DNA: TGTGCCAGCAGCTTAACAGCGACGGCTGCGTGGAGGAGTCCAGATACGCAGTATTTT. This sequence encodes CASSLTATAAWRSPDTQYF.

The chain has TRBV5-1 and TRBJ2-1; 16 nucleotides line up with TRBD2. The CDR3 consists of 18 residues. The germline V gene has CDR1 SGHRS and CDR2 YFSETQ. V was clipped by 4 bases and J by 1 base; unmatched bases: 5. CDR3 loop: CASSPGLAGGRSYNEQFF. CDR3 DNA sequence: TGCGCCAGCAGCCCGGGACTAGCGGGGGGGAGATCCTACAATGAGCAGTTCTTC.

V and J are TRBV19 and TRBJ2-3; 8 nucleotides match TRBD2. This CDR3 spans 12 amino acids. V dropped 3 bases and J dropped 8; count of bases not matched to a gene: 1. Germline CDR1 reads LNHDA; CDR2 reads SQIVND (reference sequence). The CDR3 reads CASSMTSATQYF. The CDR3 DNA reads as TGTGCCAGTAGTATGACTAGCGCTACGCAGTATTTT.

The rearrangement uses TRBV27 and TRBJ2-5; D is possibly TRBD2 (6 bases). CDR1 is MNHEY and CDR2 is SMNVEV in the germline V gene (reference sequence). The CDR3 runs to 15 residues. Trimming cost V 2 bases and J 5 bases, with 15 bases left between them. CDR3 coding DNA: TGTGCCAGCAGTTTAACCGGGGGAGGTTTCGAGACCCAGTACTTC. This translates into CASSLTGGGFETQYF.

The chain uses TRBV2 and TRBJ2-5; TRBD2 matches 7 bases. Germline V gives CDR1 SNHLY, CDR2 FYNNEI. The CDR3 sequence is 15 residues long. V shed 5 bases, J shed 4 bases, and the junction held 10 bases outside the gene matches. The CDR3 DNA reads as TGTGCCAGCAGTACTGGACGGGGGGTAGTAGAGACCCAGTACTTC. Protein: CASSTGRGVVETQYF. Filled out from reference TRBV2 and TRBJ2-5, the complete variable domain reads EPEVTQTPSHQVTQMGQEVILRCVPISNHLYFYWYRQILGQKVEFLVSFYNNEISEKSEIFDDQFSVERPDGSNFTLKIRSTKLEDSAMYFCASSTGRGVVETQYFGPGTRLLVL.

The V gene is TRBV28, the J gene TRBJ1-2; possibly TRBD1 for D (6 bases). Trimming stripped 3 bases from V and 7 bases from J, with 18 bases between. CDR3 length: 15 amino acids. Germline CDR1 and CDR2: MDHEN and SYDVKM. CDR3 in amino acids: CASSFFPTGVTGYTF. CDR3 DNA sequence: TGTGCCAGCAGTTTCTTCCCGACAGGTGTTACTGGCTACACCTTC.

This chain uses TRBV27 with TRBJ2-7; 10 nucleotides align to TRBD2. This CDR3 is built from 14 residues. Germline-derived CDR1 and CDR2 are MNHEY and SMNVEV (reference sequence). J gave up 4 bases and V 4 bases, and 4 bases lay outside the gene matches. Here the CDR3 DNA reads TGTGCCAGCAGTTCCCCGACTAGCGGGTACGAGCAGTACTTC. Its protein product is CASSSPTSGYEQYF.

The chain is built from TRBV6-5 and TRBJ2-3; a weak D match, TRBD1 (5 bases). From germline, CDR1 is MNHEY and CDR2 SVGAGI. This CDR3 is built from 14 residues. V was trimmed by 2 bases and J by 4 bases, leaving 10 bases between them. DNA of the CDR3: TGTGCCAGCAGTTACGGGGCGCCACCAGATACGCAGTATTTT. Amino acid sequence: CASSYGAPPDTQYF.

The chain has TRBV19 and TRBJ2-1; 7 positions agree with TRBD2. Trimming cost V 5 bases and J 1 base; bases outside gene matches: 5. Germline V gives CDR1 LNHDA, CDR2 SQIVND (reference sequence). The CDR3 length is 15 residues. The CDR3 here is CASSPIGGSYNEQFF. CDR3 coding DNA: TGTGCCAGTAGTCCCATCGGGGGGTCCTACAATGAGCAGTTCTTC.

This clone was detected a few times. The chain joins TRBV11-3 to TRBJ2-2; 7 bases match TRBD1. The trim removed 7 bases at V and 0 bases at J, leaving 11 bases unmatched. Germline loops: CDR1 SGHNT, CDR2 YENEEA. The CDR3 has 17 amino acids. The CDR3 here is CASTKAPGTANTGELFF. The CDR3 bases are TGTGCCAGCACCAAGGCCCCCGGGACAGCGAACACCGGGGAGCTGTTTTTT.

The V gene is TRBV11-3, the J gene TRBJ2-5; no definite D call. CDR1 SGHNT and CDR2 YENEEA come from the germline V gene. The CDR3 spans 14 residues. Trimming took 5 bases from V and 5 from J, leaving 15 bases between them. CDR3 amino acids: CASSPINGIETQYF. The CDR3 bases are TGTGCCAGCAGCCCAATTAATGGCATCGAGACCCAGTACTTC.

The chain combines TRBV5-5 with TRBJ1-1; 7 positions agree with TRBD1. After removal of 4 bases from V and 4 bases from J, the junction contained 1 base not matched to a gene. The CDR3 is 12 amino acids. In germline, CDR1 is SGHKS, CDR2 YYEKEE (reference sequence). The CDR3: CASSAGGTEAFF. The CDR3 DNA reads as TGTGCCAGCAGCGCAGGGGGCACTGAAGCTTTCTTT. Full variable domain (outside the CDR3, taken from reference TRBV5-5 and TRBJ1-1): DAGVTQSPTHLIKTRGQQVTLRCSPISGHKSVSWYQQVLGQGPQFIFQYYEKEERGRGNFPDRFSARQFPNYSSELNVNALLLGDSALYLCASSAGGTEAFFGQGTRLTVV.

This chain links TRBV12-3 or TRBV12-4 with TRBJ1-1; 7 nucleotides line up with TRBD1. J lost 7 bases, V lost 5 bases, and 4 bases had no gene match. This CDR3 spans 12 amino acids. In nucleotides, the CDR3 is TGTGCCAGCAGTATACAGGGGAATGAAGCTTTCTTT. It yields the protein CASSIQGNEAFF.

The J gene is TRBJ2-7, the V gene TRBV28; perhaps TRBD1 as D (6 bases). The CDR3 extends over 13 amino acids. In germline, CDR1 is MDHEN, CDR2 SYDVKM. Trimming took 5 bases from V and 7 from J, leaving 15 bases between them. The CDR3 region is CASSAPDRREQYF. The CDR3 DNA sequence: TGTGCCAGCAGTGCCCCGGACAGACGAGAGCAGTACTTC.

The CDR3 nucleotides are TGTGCCAGCAGTGGGACAGGGTATGGCTACACCTTC. Its protein is CASSGTGYGYTF. V is TRBV25-1 and J is TRBJ1-2; 8 bases agree with TRBD1. Germline values: CDR1 MGHDK, CDR2 SYGVNS. V gave up 4 bases and J gave up 5 bases; unmatched junction bases: 0. The CDR3 spans 12 residues.

V and J are TRBV19 and TRBJ1-1; D is ambiguous. Germline values: CDR1 LNHDA, CDR2 SQIVND (reference sequence). The CDR3 loop spans 15 amino acids. Deletions cut 5 bases from V and 0 bases from J, with 13 bases between. The CDR3 sequence: CASSSQTLMNTEAFF. The CDR3, as DNA: TGTGCCAGTAGTTCTCAAACTCTCATGAACACTGAAGCTTTCTTT.

This chain links TRBV10-2 with TRBJ1-2; D perhaps matches TRBD1 (5 bases). Trimming removed 2 bases from V and 4 bases from J, with 11 bases in between. Germline lookup yields CDR1 WSHSY and CDR2 SAAADI. The CDR3 runs 14 residues. As DNA, the CDR3 is TGCGCCAGCAGTGAGGCAGGCAGGGTCTATGGCTACACCTTC. It codes for CASSEAGRVYGYTF.

This clone was recorded a few times. The chain joins TRBV12-3 or TRBV12-4 to TRBJ1-1; no clear D gene. The V end lost 4 bases, the J end lost 8 bases, and 14 bases lay between the germline ends. There are 13 residues in the CDR3. The CDR3 region has the DNA TGTGCCAGCAGTTCGGCCTGGGAGCTGGAAGCTTTCTTT. Its protein product is CASSSAWELEAFF.

This clone occurred once. The chain's CDR3 is CAISESGTFPETQYF. The CDR3 DNA reads as TGTGCCATCAGTGAGTCGGGGACTTTCCCAGAGACCCAGTACTTC. The rearrangement joins TRBV10-3 to TRBJ2-5; TRBD2 might be the D (6 bases). V lost 0 bases and J 4 bases, leaving 12 bases between the germline ends. The CDR3 has 15 amino acids. Germline values: CDR1 ENHRY, CDR2 SYGVKD.

The chain combines TRBV5-1 with TRBJ2-3; D gene unclear. This CDR3 region has 15 residues. The germline V gene encodes CDR1 SGHRS and CDR2 YFSETQ. The V end lost 0 bases, the J end lost 0 bases, and 8 bases lay between the germline ends. The CDR3 loop is CASSLDRTSTDTQYF. The CDR3 DNA reads as TGCGCCAGCAGCTTGGACAGAACCAGCACAGATACGCAGTATTTT.